This T cell receptor (beta chain) was recovered during a study of blood T cell repertoires in COVID-19. As for the study in general: The analysed material was cDNA or gDNA that came from T cells, B-cell-depleted T cells, or PBMCs.

In the authors' methods: Estimation of nucleated cell counts relied on the amplification of reference gene primers. Profiled with immunoSEQ multiplex PCR; TCRdb holds only in-frame clones, not every one. V, J and clone size are those of that table, while D and trimming were read from the DNA. The sample carries 65,000 to 90,000 clones, 80% to 90% recorded once. The CDR3 contains 18 residues. CDR1 LNHDA and CDR2 SQIVND come from the germline V gene (reference sequence). V shed 2 bases, J shed 2 bases, and the junction held 11 bases outside the gene matches. This TCR was sampled from a man aged 45 to 65 with acute or convalescent COVID-19. V usage is TRBV19 and J usage is TRBJ2-3, with 9 bases identical to TRBD1. Sequencing was carried out using peripheral blood. CDR3 sequence reads: CASSILTGGVGPTDTQYF. The CDR3 DNA follows: TGTGCCAGTAGTATATTGACAGGGGGTGTCGGCCCCACAGATACGCAGTATTTT.